A single T cell receptor beta chain is shown here with its context. Its target is unknown. CDR1 SGHTA and CDR2 FQGTGA come from the germline V gene. The CDR3 is 13 amino acids. The V gene lost 5 bases and the J gene lost 0 bases, with 8 bases spanning the gap. Deep was the level used in running the assay. A roughly 200 ng quantity of DNA, roughly 29,000 T cell genomes, went into the sorted-subset replicate PCRs. The method was immunoSEQ multiplex PCR; TCRdb's version includes in-frame clones alone and lacks a portion of them. The table includes some 1,600,000 clones, nearly 99% detected once. This sample is part of a study of shared clonotypes between healthy human individuals. Notes on the study in general: What limited the represented genetic and exposure-history diversity was the small number of donors.

The clonotype comes from a man aged 25-45 years in good health. Sequenced: naive CD4+ T cells sorted from blood. The subset is: CD45RA+ positively selected. The V gene is TRBV7-3, the J gene TRBJ2-7; D not certain. As DNA, the CDR3 is TGTGCCAGCAGCCCCTCCAGCTCCTACGAGCAGTACTTC. This codes for CASSPSSSYEQYF. Using reference TRBV7-3 and TRBJ2-7 for the parts outside the CDR3, the full variable domain is GAGVSQTPSNKVTEKGKYVELRCDPISGHTALYWYRQSLGQGPEFLIYFQGTGAADDSGLPNDRFFAVRPEGSVSTLKIQRTERGDSAVYLCASSPSSSYEQYFGPGTRLTVT.